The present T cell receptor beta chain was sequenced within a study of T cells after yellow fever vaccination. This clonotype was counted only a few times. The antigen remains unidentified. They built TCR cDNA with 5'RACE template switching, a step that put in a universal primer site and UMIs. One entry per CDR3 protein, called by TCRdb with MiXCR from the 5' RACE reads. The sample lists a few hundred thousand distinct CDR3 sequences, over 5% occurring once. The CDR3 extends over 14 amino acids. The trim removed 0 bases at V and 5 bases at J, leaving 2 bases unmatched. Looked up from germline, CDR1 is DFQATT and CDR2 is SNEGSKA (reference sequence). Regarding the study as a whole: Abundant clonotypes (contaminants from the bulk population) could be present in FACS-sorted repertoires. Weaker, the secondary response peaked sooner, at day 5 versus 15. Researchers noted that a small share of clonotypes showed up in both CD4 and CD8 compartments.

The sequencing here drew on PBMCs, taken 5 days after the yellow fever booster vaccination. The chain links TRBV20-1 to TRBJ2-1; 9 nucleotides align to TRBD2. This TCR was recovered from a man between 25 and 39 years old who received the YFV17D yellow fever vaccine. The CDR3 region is CSARELAGDNEQFF. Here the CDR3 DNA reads TGCAGTGCTAGAGAACTAGCGGGCGACAATGAGCAGTTCTTC.